The next 13 T cell receptor beta chains were all read from a single sample in a study of blood T cell repertoires in COVID-19. Only in-frame clones appear in the TCRdb table, and some are missing; sequencing was by immunoSEQ multiplex PCR. The repertoire has some 170,000 clones, 70% to 90% of them found once; the top ten carry roughly 10%. The sequenced sample was peripheral blood. Every receptor here comes from a human donor in a cohort sampled during active COVID-19.

The chain couples TRBV2 to TRBJ1-2; TRBD1 agrees at 7 bases. The CDR3 loop spans 11 amino acids. Germline V gene sequence: CDR1 SNHLY, CDR2 FYNNEI. J gave up 3 bases and V 10 bases, and 2 bases lay outside the gene matches. CDR3 residues: CATGTDYGYTF. The CDR3 nucleotides are TGTGCCACCGGGACAGACTATGGCTACACCTTC.

This clone was detected only a few times. The chain has TRBV11-2 and TRBJ1-1; D call uncertain. Trimming pared 1 base from V and 4 bases from J, leaving 7 bases between. This CDR3 contains 13 residues. Germline CDR1 SGHAT, CDR2 FQNNGV. In DNA, the CDR3 is TGTGCCAGCAGCTTAGGACACACCACTGAAGCTTTCTTT. Translated: CASSLGHTTEAFF.

This clone was counted a single time. The chain uses TRBV5-1 and TRBJ1-3; D is unresolved. Between the trimmed V and J ends, which lost 1 base and 0 bases, there was a span of 14 bases. CDR1 is SGHRS and CDR2 is YFSETQ in the germline V gene. The CDR3 covers 17 residues. The chain's CDR3 is CASSLSPTQLSGNTIYF. In DNA, the CDR3 is TGCGCCAGCAGCTTGTCCCCGACTCAGCTCTCTGGAAACACCATATATTTT. The variable domain in full, with the rest retrieved from reference TRBV5-1 and TRBJ1-3, is KAGVTQTPRYLIKTRGQQVTLSCSPISGHRSVSWYQQTPGQGLQFLFEYFSETQRNKGNFPGRFSGRQFSNSRSEMNVSTLELGDSALYLCASSLSPTQLSGNTIYFGEGSWLTVV.

This clone appeared a few times. V is TRBV7-2 and J is TRBJ2-3; D may be TRBD2 (6 bases). This CDR3 has 15 amino acids. CDR1 is SGHTA, CDR2 FQGNSA, per germline. V was clipped by 7 bases and J by 3 bases, with 17 bases between them. Here the CDR3 reads CASTLGGRGTDTQYF. The CDR3 nucleotides are TGTGCCAGCACCCTCGGGGGTCGGGGGACAGATACGCAGTATTTT.

The genes are TRBV21-1 and TRBJ1-2; TRBD1 is the table's D call, not checked against the DNA. TRBV21-1 is listed as a pseudogene. There are 16 residues in the CDR3. As DNA, the CDR3 is TGTGCCAGCAGCAAAGATCGAGAAGGGGGAGACTATGGCTACACCTTC. Amino acids: CASSKDREGGDYGYTF.

This clone occurred once. This chain links TRBV2 with TRBJ2-4; a possible D gene is TRBD2 (5 bases). Germline loops: CDR1 SNHLY, CDR2 FYNNEI. Deletions cut 7 bases from V and 0 bases from J, with 13 bases between. This CDR3 contains 15 residues. The CDR3, as DNA: TGTGCCAGCAAGGGATTTGAGGGAGCCAAAAACATTCAGTACTTC. Amino acid sequence: CASKGFEGAKNIQYF.

Note on this clone: The sample carries other DNA sequences with the same CDR3. This chain joins TRBV19 and TRBJ2-2; TRBD1 aligns across 11 bases. Germline CDR1 LNHDA, CDR2 SQIVND (reference sequence). The CDR3 loop spans 14 amino acids. After removal of 8 bases from V and 4 bases from J, the junction contained 3 bases not matched to a gene. The CDR3 is CASRDRGGTGELFF. The CDR3 bases are TGTGCCAGTCGGGACAGGGGGGGCACCGGGGAGCTGTTTTTT.

This rearrangement joins TRBV9 to TRBJ2-7; D remains unclear. Germline V lookup: CDR1 SGDLS, CDR2 YYNGEE. The CDR3 is 15 residues long. V gave up 3 bases and J gave up 6 bases, with 19 bases separating them. CDR3: CASSATMAPGTEQYF. The CDR3 bases are TGTGCCAGCAGCGCAACTATGGCCCCTGGAACCGAGCAGTACTTC. The complete variable domain, with remaining parts taken from reference TRBV9 and TRBJ2-7, reads DSGVTQTPKHLITATGQRVTLRCSPRSGDLSVYWYQQSLDQGLQFLIQYYNGEERAKGNILERFSAQQFPDLHSELNLSSLELGDSALYFCASSATMAPGTEQYFGPGTRLTVT.

J is TRBJ2-7 and V is TRBV7-3; D possibly corresponds to TRBD1 (5 bases). The CDR3 has 14 residues. Trimming pared 5 bases from V and 3 bases from J, leaving 14 bases between. From germline, CDR1 is SGHTA and CDR2 FQGTGA. CDR3 sequence reads: CASSPGGANYEQYF. The DNA of the CDR3 is TGTGCCAGCAGCCCGGGTGGGGCTAACTACGAGCAGTACTTC.

This chain links TRBV5-1 with TRBJ1-2; D ambiguous. CDR3 length: 12 residues. The V gene lost 0 bases and the J gene lost 4 bases, with 4 bases spanning the gap. Per the germline V gene, CDR1 is SGHRS and CDR2 is YFSETQ. CDR3 bases: TGCGCCAGCAGCTTGGGCGTCTATGGCTACACCTTC. Protein product: CASSLGVYGYTF.

This rearrangement joins TRBV5-1 to TRBJ1-2; D is possibly TRBD1 (6 bases). The V end was cut by 4 bases, the J end by 8 bases, with 30 bases between. The CDR3 sequence is 18 residues long. Germline CDR1 and CDR2: SGHRS and YFSETQ. The DNA of the CDR3 is TGCGCCAGCAGCATAACAGGGACCGCCAGGCCGAAATTGGGGGGCTACACCTTC. This translates into CASSITGTARPKLGGYTF.

This clone was observed a few times. The chain recombines TRBV5-6 with TRBJ1-6; 7 bases line up with TRBD1. V lost 4 bases and J lost 11; bases outside the gene matches: 12. There are 15 residues in the CDR3. Germline CDR1 reads SGHDT; CDR2 reads YYEEEE. The CDR3 coding sequence is TGTGCCAGCAGCCAAACTACAGGGGCAGTTACACCCCTCCACTTT. Translating gives CASSQTTGAVTPLHF.

Only one count was recorded for this clone. The CDR3 bases are TGTGCCATCAGTTCTCAGGGACAGCCCCAGCATTTT. This codes for CAISSQGQPQHF. This chain joins TRBV10-3 and TRBJ1-5; D might be TRBD1 (5 bases). CDR3 length: 12 residues. Germline loops: CDR1 ENHRY, CDR2 SYGVKD. Trimming took 5 bases from V and 7 from J, leaving 9 bases between them.